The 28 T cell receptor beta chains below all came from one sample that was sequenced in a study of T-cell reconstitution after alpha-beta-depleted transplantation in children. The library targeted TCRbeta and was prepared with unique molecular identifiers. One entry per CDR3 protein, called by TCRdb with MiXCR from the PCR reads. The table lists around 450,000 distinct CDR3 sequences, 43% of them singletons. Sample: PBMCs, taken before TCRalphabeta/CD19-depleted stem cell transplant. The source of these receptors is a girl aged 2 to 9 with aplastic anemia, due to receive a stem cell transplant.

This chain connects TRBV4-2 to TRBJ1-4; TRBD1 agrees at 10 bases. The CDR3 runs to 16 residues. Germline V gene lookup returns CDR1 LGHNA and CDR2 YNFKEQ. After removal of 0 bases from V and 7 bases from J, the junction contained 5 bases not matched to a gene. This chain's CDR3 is CASSQEWTGGGEKLFF. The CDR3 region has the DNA TGTGCCAGCAGCCAAGAGTGGACAGGGGGTGGTGAAAAACTGTTTTTT.

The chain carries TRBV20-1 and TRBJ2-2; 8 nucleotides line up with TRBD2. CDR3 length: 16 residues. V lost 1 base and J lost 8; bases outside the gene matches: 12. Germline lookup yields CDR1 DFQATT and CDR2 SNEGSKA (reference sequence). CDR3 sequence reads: CSARASGRTSSGELFF. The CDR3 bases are TGCAGTGCTAGAGCCAGCGGGAGAACTAGTTCGGGGGAGCTGTTTTTT.

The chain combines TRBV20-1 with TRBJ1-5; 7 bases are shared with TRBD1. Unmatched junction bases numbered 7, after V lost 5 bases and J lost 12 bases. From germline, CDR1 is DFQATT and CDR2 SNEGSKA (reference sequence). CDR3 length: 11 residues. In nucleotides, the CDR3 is TGCAGTGCTGGGGATTACAGGGGCCAGCATTTT. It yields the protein CSAGDYRGQHF.

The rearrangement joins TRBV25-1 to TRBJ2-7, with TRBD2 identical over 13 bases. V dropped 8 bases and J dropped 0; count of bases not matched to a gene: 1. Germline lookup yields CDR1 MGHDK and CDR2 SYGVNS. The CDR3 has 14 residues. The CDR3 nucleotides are TGTGCCAGCGGGACTAGCGGGATCTCCTACGAGCAGTACTTC. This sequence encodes CASGTSGISYEQYF.

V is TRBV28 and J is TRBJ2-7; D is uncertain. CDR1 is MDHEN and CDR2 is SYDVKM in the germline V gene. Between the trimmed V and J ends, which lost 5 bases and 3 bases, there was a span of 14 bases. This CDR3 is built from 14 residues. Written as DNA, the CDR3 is TGTGCCAGCAGTCTAGAGGAACAGAGCTACGAGCAGTACTTC. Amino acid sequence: CASSLEEQSYEQYF.

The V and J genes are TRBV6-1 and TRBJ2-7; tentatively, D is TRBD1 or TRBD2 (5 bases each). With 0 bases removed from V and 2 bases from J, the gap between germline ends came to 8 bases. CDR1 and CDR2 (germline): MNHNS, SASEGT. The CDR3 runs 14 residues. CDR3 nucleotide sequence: TGTGCCAGCAGTGAAGCTGAGGGGCCCTACGAGCAGTACTTC. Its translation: CASSEAEGPYEQYF.

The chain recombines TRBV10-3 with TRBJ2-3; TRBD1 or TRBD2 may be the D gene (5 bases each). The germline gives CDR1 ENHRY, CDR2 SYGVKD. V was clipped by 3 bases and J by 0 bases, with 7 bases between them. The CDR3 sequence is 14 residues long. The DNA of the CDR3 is TGTGCCATCAGTGACAGGGACAGCACAGATACGCAGTATTTT. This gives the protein CAISDRDSTDTQYF.

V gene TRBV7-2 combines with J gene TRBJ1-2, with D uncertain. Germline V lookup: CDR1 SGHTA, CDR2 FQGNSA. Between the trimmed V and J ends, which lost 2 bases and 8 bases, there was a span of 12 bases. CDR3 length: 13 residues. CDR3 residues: CASSLKVARGYTF. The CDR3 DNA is TGTGCCAGCAGCTTAAAAGTGGCCCGGGGCTACACCTTC.

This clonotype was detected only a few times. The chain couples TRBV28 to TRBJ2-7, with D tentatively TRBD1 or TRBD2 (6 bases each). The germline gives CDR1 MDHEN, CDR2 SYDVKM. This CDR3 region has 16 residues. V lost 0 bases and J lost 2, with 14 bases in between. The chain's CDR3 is CASSLWGAGTTYEQYF. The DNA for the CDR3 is TGTGCCAGCAGTTTATGGGGGGCGGGGACGACCTACGAGCAGTACTTC.

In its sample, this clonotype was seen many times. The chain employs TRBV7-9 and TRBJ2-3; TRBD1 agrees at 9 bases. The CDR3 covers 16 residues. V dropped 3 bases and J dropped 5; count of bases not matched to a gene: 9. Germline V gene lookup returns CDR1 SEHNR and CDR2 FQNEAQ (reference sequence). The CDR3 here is CASSFGSGTGLDTQYF. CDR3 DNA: TGTGCCAGCAGCTTCGGCTCCGGGACAGGGTTAGATACGCAGTATTTT.

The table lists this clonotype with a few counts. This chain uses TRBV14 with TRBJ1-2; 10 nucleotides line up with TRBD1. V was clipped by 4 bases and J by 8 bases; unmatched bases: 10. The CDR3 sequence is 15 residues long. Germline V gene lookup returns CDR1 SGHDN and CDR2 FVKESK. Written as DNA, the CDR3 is TGTGCCAGCAGCCCCAACGGACAGGGGGTGGGCGGCTACACCTTC. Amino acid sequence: CASSPNGQGVGGYTF.

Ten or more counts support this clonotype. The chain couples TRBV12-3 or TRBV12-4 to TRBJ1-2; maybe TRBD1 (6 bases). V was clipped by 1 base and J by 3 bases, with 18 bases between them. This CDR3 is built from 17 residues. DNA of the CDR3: TGTGCCAGCAGTTTAGACAGGGCTAATTTAAATTACTATGGCTACACCTTC. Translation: CASSLDRANLNYYGYTF.

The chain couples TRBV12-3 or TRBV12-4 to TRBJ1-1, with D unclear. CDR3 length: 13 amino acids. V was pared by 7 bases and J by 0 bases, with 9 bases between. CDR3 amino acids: CASNEQLNTEAFF. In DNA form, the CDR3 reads TGTGCCAGCAACGAGCAGTTGAACACTGAAGCTTTCTTT.

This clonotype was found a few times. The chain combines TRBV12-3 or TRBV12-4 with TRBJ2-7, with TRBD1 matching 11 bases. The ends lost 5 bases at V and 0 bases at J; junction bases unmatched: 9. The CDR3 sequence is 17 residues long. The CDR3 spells CASSPGKGTGGSYEQYF. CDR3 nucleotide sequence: TGTGCCAGCAGTCCCGGGAAAGGGACAGGGGGCTCCTACGAGCAGTACTTC.

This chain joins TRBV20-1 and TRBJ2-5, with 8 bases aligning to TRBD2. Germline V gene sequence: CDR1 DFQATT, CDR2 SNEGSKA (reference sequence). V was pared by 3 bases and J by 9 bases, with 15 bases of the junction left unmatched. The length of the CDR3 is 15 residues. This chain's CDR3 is CSARGERGPLEAQYF. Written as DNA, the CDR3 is TGCAGTGCTAGGGGCGAGCGGGGGCCCCTCGAGGCCCAGTACTTC.

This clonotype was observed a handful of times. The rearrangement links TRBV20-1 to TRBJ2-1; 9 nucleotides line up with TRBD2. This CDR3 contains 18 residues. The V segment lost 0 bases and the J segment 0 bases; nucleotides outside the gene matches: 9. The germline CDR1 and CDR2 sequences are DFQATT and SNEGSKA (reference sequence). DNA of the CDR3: TGCAGTGCTAGAGATCCTAGCGGGACCGTACACTCCTACAATGAGCAGTTCTTC. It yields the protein CSARDPSGTVHSYNEQFF.

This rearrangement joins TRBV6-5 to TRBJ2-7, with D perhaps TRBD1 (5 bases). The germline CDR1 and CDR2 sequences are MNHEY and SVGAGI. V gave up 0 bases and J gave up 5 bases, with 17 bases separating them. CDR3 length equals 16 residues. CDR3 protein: CASSYSNQGLSNEQYF. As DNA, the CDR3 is TGTGCCAGCAGTTACTCGAACCAGGGTCTCTCAAACGAGCAGTACTTC.

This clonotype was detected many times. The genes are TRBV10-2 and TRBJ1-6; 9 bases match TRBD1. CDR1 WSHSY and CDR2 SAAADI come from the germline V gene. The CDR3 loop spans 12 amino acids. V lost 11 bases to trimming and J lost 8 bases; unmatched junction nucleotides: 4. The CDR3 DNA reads TGCGCCGGGGGACAGGGAGATTCACCCCTCCACTTT. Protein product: CAGGQGDSPLHF.

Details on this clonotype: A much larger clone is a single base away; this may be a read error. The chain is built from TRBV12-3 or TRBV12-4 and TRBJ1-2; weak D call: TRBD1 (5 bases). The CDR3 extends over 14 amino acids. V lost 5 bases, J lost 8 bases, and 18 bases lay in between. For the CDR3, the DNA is TGTGCCAGCAGTCCCAACGCAGGGATAATGGGCTACACCTTC. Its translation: CASSPNAGIMGYTF.

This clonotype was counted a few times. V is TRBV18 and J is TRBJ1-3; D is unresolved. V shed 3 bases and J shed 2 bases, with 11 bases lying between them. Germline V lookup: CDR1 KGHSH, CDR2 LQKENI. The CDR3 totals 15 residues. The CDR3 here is CASSPFEGPGNTIYF. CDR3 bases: TGTGCCAGCTCACCTTTTGAAGGGCCTGGAAACACCATATATTTT.

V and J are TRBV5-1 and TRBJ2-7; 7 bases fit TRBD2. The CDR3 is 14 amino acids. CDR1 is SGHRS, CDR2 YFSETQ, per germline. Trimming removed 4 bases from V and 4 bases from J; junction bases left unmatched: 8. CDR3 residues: CASSPSLGGYEQYF. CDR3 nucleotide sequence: TGCGCCAGCAGCCCCTCTCTCGGGGGGTACGAGCAGTACTTC. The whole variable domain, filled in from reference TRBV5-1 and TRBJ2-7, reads KAGVTQTPRYLIKTRGQQVTLSCSPISGHRSVSWYQQTPGQGLQFLFEYFSETQRNKGNFPGRFSGRQFSNSRSEMNVSTLELGDSALYLCASSPSLGGYEQYFGPGTRLTVT.

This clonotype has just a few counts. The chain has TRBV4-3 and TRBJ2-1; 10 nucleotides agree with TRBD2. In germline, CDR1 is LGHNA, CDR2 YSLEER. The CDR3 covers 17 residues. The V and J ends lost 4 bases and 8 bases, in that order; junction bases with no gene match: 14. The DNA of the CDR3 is TGCGCCAGCAGCCCCCGTTGGGCTAGCGGGAGTGCCCATGAGCAGTTCTTC. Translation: CASSPRWASGSAHEQFF.

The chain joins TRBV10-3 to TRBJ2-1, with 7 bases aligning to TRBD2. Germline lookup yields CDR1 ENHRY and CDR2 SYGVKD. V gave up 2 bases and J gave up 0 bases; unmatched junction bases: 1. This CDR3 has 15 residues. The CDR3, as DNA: TGTGCCATCAGTGAGGCGGGGGACTCCTACAATGAGCAGTTCTTC. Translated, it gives CAISEAGDSYNEQFF.

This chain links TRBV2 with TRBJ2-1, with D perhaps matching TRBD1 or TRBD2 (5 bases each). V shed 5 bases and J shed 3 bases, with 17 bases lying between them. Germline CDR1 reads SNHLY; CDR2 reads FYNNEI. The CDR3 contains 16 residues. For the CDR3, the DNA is TGTGCCAGCAGTAGAAATACCGGGACCAACTACAATGAGCAGTTCTTC. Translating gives CASSRNTGTNYNEQFF.

The CDR3, as DNA: TGTGCCAGCAGCTGGGACACCCAAGAGACCCAGTACTTC. This translates into CASSWDTQETQYF. This chain connects TRBV12-3 or TRBV12-4 to TRBJ2-5; D is possibly TRBD1 (6 bases). V lost 6 bases, J lost 1 base, and 9 bases lay in between. The CDR3 contains 13 residues.

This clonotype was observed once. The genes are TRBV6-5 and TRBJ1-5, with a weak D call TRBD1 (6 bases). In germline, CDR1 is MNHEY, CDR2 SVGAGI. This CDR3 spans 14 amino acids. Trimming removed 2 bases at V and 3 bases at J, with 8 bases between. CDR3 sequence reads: CASSYGQNNQPQHF. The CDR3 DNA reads TGTGCCAGCAGTTACGGACAGAACAATCAGCCCCAGCATTTT.

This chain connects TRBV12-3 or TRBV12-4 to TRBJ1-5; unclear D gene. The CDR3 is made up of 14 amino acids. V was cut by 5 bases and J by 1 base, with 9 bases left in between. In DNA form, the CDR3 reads TGTGCCAGCAGTCACTTAATAAGCAATCAGCCCCAGCATTTT. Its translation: CASSHLISNQPQHF.

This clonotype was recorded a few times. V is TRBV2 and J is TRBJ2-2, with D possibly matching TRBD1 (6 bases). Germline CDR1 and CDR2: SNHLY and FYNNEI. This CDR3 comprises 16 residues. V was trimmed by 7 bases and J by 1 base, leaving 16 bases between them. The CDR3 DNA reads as TGTGCCAGCACCATGGGGGCGTACCAGAACACCGGGGAGCTGTTTTTT. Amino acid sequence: CASTMGAYQNTGELFF. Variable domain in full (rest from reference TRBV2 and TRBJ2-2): EPEVTQTPSHQVTQMGQEVILRCVPISNHLYFYWYRQILGQKVEFLVSFYNNEISEKSEIFDDQFSVERPDGSNFTLKIRSTKLEDSAMYFCASTMGAYQNTGELFFGEGSRLTVL.